This TCR beta chain was captured in a study of cytomegalovirus exposure and HLA in healthy donors (dated by TCRdb to between 2016 and 2019). Regarding the complete study: According to an earlier analysis of a few hundred of the donors, roughly 180 million T cells yielded 100 million or so unique TCR beta sequences and about 280 Gb of sequence data. An early release covering just under 650 HLA-typed donors comprised about 320 gigabases of sequencing data and 65 million to 100 million unique TCR sequences. A later analysis re-examined previously published TCR beta repertoires from about 700 donors and added high-resolution HLA genotyping to investigate patterns of TCR occurrence. The number of donors typed differed by locus, with 629-630 for A, B, C, DRB1 and DQB1, around 560 for DQA1, some 570 for DPA1, and some 440 for DPB1. Using immunosequencing, the study profiled T cell repertoires from fewer than 850 subjects and related those repertoires to cytomegalovirus serostatus. All discovery cohort repertoires had been generated using a single sequencing platform. Among the roughly 400 genotyped donors, more than 70% belonged to the genetic ancestry cluster associated with self-reported Caucasian donors. An earlier analysis of 587 of the donors used high-throughput TCR beta sequencing to judge whether each TCR beta V gene segment behaved as functional or pseudogenic. Donor age, sex, ethnicity and CMV serostatus were compiled alongside the repertoire data. High-throughput TCR immunosequencing, statistical association of individual TCRs with disease status, and machine learning were combined to predict cytomegalovirus infection status. Because of strong linkage in the cohort, four to six DR-DQ haplotypes were treated as single units for association and clustering. Genome-wide SNP genotypes for about 65% of the 666 donors were used in a later genetic analysis, which treated that subset as a discovery cohort. Rather than drawing on any new phenotypic data, the later analysis identified candidate immune exposures from TCR beta sequences and the way those sequences occurred across donors. HLA typing covered class I and class II loci at four-digit resolution. The study was designed to test whether signatures of past pathogen exposure could be identified by cataloging public T cell receptors. Across approximately 420 genotyped donors of the cohort, an average of about 240,000 unique TCR beta nucleotide sequences per donor were sequenced, and roughly 18% of those sequences were non-productive. In addition to the first cohort of roughly 700 subjects, a separate validation cohort of approximately 120 different subjects was used.

Reading the germline V gene (reference sequence) gives CDR1 PRHDT and CDR2 FYEKMQ. The germline ends are 10 bases apart after V is trimmed by 6 bases and J by 8 bases. The CDR3 numbers 11 residues from cysteine through phenylalanine. The read is trimmed to its CDR3 DNA, 33 bases read in frame from base 1. The study at large found these results: In a later analysis, most CMV-associated TCR beta chains were found to appear HLA-restricted, with HLA associations seemingly driven largely by CMV exposure. V-gene and J-gene trimming of TCR beta chains was associated with a missense DCLRE1C variant in a later genetic analysis, and the association was replicated in an independent cohort. The authors suggested that the approach could potentially be generalized to other disease states and immunological phenotypes. In an earlier analysis of around 600 of the donors, most TCR beta V segments appeared in productive rearrangements about 87% or about 30% of the time, broadly matching IMGT annotations. Most TCR sequences were observed very rarely across donors, whereas some public TCRs were present in many individuals. At a false discovery rate of 0.05, a later analysis linked some 17,000 TCR beta sequences to specific HLA alleles. The cohort was sequenced for TCR beta chains only, and without alpha or paired-chain data the features that could be detected were limited. A later genetic analysis reported fewer N-insertions in productive TCRs among donors in an Asian-associated ancestry cluster than the approximately 700-donor mean. In a later analysis, TCR association rates were found to vary across HLA loci, with the most associated TCRs seen for DRB1 alleles and the fewest for HLA-C alleles. Several of the top co-occurrence clusters appeared to be linked to parvovirus B19, influenza, CMV and Epstein-Barr virus, according to a later analysis. The study listed 170 or so TCR beta chains as associated with cytomegalovirus. Linkage disequilibrium might explain the correlated functional status among segregating V segments, but an unknown experimental factor could not be ruled out. Sequencing depth was assumed to be roughly uniform across donors in the presence/absence analyses, though that assumption may not hold. A group of highly shared sequence variants was considered likely to be a technical artifact of the sequencing pipeline. In a later analysis, HLA-associated TCR beta chains were found to be more clonally expanded and to have lower generation probabilities than equally common non-associated chains. When HLA alleles, especially DR and DQ, strongly co-occurred, TCR associations were difficult to assign to individual alleles. Because the 87-base-pair reads could not distinguish some IMGT-functional V segments, including TRBV6-2 and TRBV6-3, those segments were excluded. A further reported finding was that TCR beta sequences accurately predicted the HLA-A and HLA-B alleles for most subjects in the first cohort. Because counts were too low, about 15 rarely observed V segments, including chromosome 9 orphons, were left out of the earlier analysis of about 620 of the donors. CMV serostatus was the only immune exposure information available for the cohort. The classifier was reported to diagnose cytomegalovirus status with high specificity and sensitivity in both the original and validation cohorts. HLA typing was unavailable for some donors at each locus, so association tests used only the typed subset. Three of the identified cytomegalovirus-associated TCR beta chains were confirmed in vitro to be specific for cytomegalovirus antigens.

Library preparation used the immunoSEQ multiplex PCR assay. The multiplex PCR relied on a mix of 60 forward primers for TCR Vbeta segments and 13 reverse primers for TCR Jbeta segments. The CDR3 region of rearranged TCR beta genes was amplified from genomic DNA by a multiplex PCR assay. Amplified TCR beta libraries were sequenced as 87-base-pair reads on the Illumina HiSeq System. The original methods were these. A later analysis tallied 75 million to 95 million unique TCR beta chains across the 666 repertoires, and some 12 million of those chains were shared by two or more donors. Raw reads were error-corrected and collapsed into unique sequences by a nearest-neighbor algorithm in which closely related sequences were merged to remove PCR and sequencing errors. To assign V, D and J gene segments, CDR3 sequences were aligned to IMGT reference sequences. For a sequence to be retained, a match of at least six nucleotides was required to both a V gene segment and a J gene segment. Rearrangements were called productive when the CDR3 lacked stop codons and stayed in frame with V and J; all others were non-productive. Following IMGT convention, CDR3 was defined as the stretch from the second conserved V-encoded cysteine up to the conserved J-encoded phenylalanine. In an earlier analysis of some 550 of the donors, sequences lacking an unambiguous match to a single V gene segment were excluded. An earlier analysis of a few hundred of the donors classified V segments as functional when productive rearrangements were above 56.7% and as segregating when the standard deviation between donors was above 5%. A statistical classification framework was built to diagnose cytomegalovirus status from the catalog of TCR beta chain sequences. V and J gene assignment, in a later analysis, came from comparing TCR nucleotide sequences with IMGT/GENE-DB human TR gene sequences. A later analysis assigned CDR3 sequences and most-parsimonious VDJ recombination scenarios with the TCRdist pipeline. In a later analysis, each TCR beta chain was defined by its CDR3 amino acid sequence together with its V-gene family, and reads without a unique V-gene family were excluded. As a way to deal with suspected cross-contamination and a sequencing artifact, a later analysis dropped nearly 600 nucleotide sequences that were highly shared and had low generation probability. For each public chain, a later analysis derived a clonal expansion index from normalized ranks of inferred template counts within each repertoire. In a later analysis, generation probabilities were computed using a VDJ recombination model fitted to out-of-frame rearrangements, and the results were checked against IGoR. A later analysis scored TCR-TCR, TCR-HLA and TCR-CMV co-occurrence with hypergeometric tests, applying a repertoire-size bias correction to TCR pairs. False discovery rates were estimated in a later analysis by permuting HLA or CMV assignments 20 times. In a later analysis, co-occurring TCRs were grouped with DBSCAN, and TCRdist sequence similarity was added when clustering was performed within HLA-allele-positive subsets. Co-occurrence clustering excluded repertoires with fewer than 30,000 or more than 120,000 public chains, plus five with anomalous nucleotide sharing. Held by TCRdb, this immuneACCESS table contains in-frame sequences only and omits some clones. Under half of the omission traces to an unresolved V gene where checked; the cause of the rest is unknown. V and J calls and clone size are given by that table; D and trimming were obtained from the DNA. In all, the sample holds about 190,000 clones, and over 80% of those were seen once. Roughly 10% of the sample belongs to the ten largest clones.

The cohort was made up of around 720 healthy bone marrow donors. Cohort members were all nominally healthy when sampled, although unrecorded immune exposures were likely present. The donor was CMV seropositive and was included in the group of about 290 seropositive cohort members. Each donor provided a peripheral blood sample, and peripheral blood mononuclear cells were used for TCR beta sequencing. Genomic DNA was extracted from the blood cell samples with the Qiagen DNeasy Blood Extraction Kit. In regard to this clone: Its recognized antigen is unknown. No base-level quality is on record; no much larger clone is a single base apart.

The sequence derives from a woman aged 45-60 years in good health and CMV-seropositive. Recombination connected TRBV13 to TRBJ1-1, and TRBD1 may be the D gene, going by 6 matching bases. Material: PBMCs. The CDR3 in this case is CASRGAWEAFF. The nucleotide sequence reads as follows: TGTGCCAGCAGGGGGGCTTGGGAAGCTTTCTTT.